Sequencing of this T cell receptor beta chain was carried out in a study of T cell responses to AZD1222 COVID-19 vaccine. General study results and limits: Females made up more of the donors, who were largely white British, and clonal diversity may have come out too low. CD4 TCRs associated with vaccination spanned spike, dominating at 160-218 and 743-854.

Concerning this clone: Its antigen is undetermined. A junction end diverges from the germline sequence, so it may reflect a read error.

CDR1 is LNHNV and CDR2 is YYDKDF in the germline V gene (reference sequence). This CDR3 has 12 amino acids. Pooled in the analysis were second doses at about 4 or about 12 weeks. The repertoire was sequenced with immunoSEQ multiplex PCR; TCRdb's copy has only in-frame clones and lacks some. The repertoire has about 150,000 clones, 92% of them found once; the top ten carry more than 3%. The chain links TRBV15 to TRBJ2-1; the D is unclear. The sequencing used peripheral blood, collected 28 days after the second AZD1222 dose. This sequence was found in an adult who received the AZD1222 COVID-19 vaccine. The chain's CDR3 is CATRPHGNEQFF. CDR3 nucleotide sequence: TGCGCCACCCGCCCCCATGGCAATGAGCAGTTCTTC.